This TCR beta chain was sequenced for a study of blood T cell repertoires in COVID-19. About the study: Acute and convalescent COVID-19 specimens originated in the United States, Italy and Spain. T cells, B-cell-depleted T cells, or PBMCs provided the cDNA or gDNA that served as material.

The authors' processing: Estimation of nucleated cell counts was performed using reference gene primer amplification. Sequencing was performed with immunoSEQ multiplex PCR; in TCRdb, only in-frame clones are kept and a portion is missing. V and J calls and clone size are those listed in that table; D and trimming were worked out from the DNA. Of around 78,000 clones listed, around 86% are singletons. Looked up from germline, CDR1 is MDHEN and CDR2 is SYDVKM. The CDR3 covers 15 residues. The V end lost 3 bases, the J end lost 1 base, and 11 bases lay between the germline ends. The chain carries TRBV28 and TRBJ2-3, with TRBD1 as a possible D gene (6 bases). This TCR came from a man aged 50 or older with active or convalescent COVID-19. The sequenced sample consisted of peripheral blood. The CDR3 loop is CASSFRTAGTDTQYF. The CDR3 DNA sequence: TGTGCCAGCAGTTTTAGGACAGCAGGCACAGATACGCAGTATTTT.